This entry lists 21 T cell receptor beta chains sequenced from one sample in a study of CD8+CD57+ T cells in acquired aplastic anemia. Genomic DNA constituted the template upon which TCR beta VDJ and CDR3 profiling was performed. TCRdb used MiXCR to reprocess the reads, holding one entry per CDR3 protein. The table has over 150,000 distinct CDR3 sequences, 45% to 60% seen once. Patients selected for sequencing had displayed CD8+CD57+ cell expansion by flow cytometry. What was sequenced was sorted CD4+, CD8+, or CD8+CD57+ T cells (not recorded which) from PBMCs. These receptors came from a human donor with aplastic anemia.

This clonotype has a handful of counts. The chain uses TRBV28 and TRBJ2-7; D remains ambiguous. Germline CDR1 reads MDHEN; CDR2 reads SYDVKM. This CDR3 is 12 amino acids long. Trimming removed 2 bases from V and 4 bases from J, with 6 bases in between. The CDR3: CASSLQQYEQYF. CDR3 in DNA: TGTGCCAGCAGTTTACAGCAATACGAGCAGTACTTC.

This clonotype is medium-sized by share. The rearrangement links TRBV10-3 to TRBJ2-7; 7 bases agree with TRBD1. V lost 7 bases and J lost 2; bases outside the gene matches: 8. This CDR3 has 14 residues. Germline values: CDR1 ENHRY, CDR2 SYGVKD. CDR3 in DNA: TGTGCCATCACCGAGACAGGGACCACCTACGAGCAGTACTTC. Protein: CAITETGTTYEQYF.

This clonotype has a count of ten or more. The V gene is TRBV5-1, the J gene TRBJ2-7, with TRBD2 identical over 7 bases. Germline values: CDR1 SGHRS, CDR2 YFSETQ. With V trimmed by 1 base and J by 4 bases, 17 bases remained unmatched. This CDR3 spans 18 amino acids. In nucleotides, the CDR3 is TGCGCCAGCAGCTTGATGACTCGTGAGGGGCTGCGGGGGTACGAGCAGTACTTC. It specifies CASSLMTREGLRGYEQYF.

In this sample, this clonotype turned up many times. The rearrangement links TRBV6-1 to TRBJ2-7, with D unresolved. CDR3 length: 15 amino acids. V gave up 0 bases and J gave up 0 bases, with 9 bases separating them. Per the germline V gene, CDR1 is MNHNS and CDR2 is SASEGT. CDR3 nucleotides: TGTGCCAGCAGTGAAGCTTGGGCTAACTCCTACGAGCAGTACTTC. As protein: CASSEAWANSYEQYF.

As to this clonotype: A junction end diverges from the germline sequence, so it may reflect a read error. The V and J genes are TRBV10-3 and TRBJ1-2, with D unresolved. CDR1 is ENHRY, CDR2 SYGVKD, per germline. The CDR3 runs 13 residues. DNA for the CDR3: TGTGCCGTCAGTGAAGGGCAGATATACGGCTACACCTTC. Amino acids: CAVSEGQIYGYTF.

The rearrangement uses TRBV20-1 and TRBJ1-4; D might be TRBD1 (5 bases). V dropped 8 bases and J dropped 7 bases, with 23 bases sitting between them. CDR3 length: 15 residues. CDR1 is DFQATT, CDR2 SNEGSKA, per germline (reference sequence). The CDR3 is CSHTDRAGGGEKLFF. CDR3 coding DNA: TGCAGTCATACCGACAGAGCGGGGGGTGGTGAAAAACTGTTTTTT.

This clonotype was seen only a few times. Here the CDR3 reads CATSRDRGLETQYF. The CDR3 bases are TGTGCCACCAGCAGAGACAGGGGCTTAGAGACCCAGTACTTC. This sequence joins TRBV15 and TRBJ2-5; a possible D gene is TRBD1 (6 bases). V was pared by 0 bases and J by 4 bases, with 9 bases between. The CDR3 loop spans 14 amino acids. Germline CDR1 LNHNV, CDR2 YYDKDF (reference sequence). The variable domain in full, with the rest retrieved from reference TRBV15 and TRBJ2-5, is DAMVIQNPRYQVTQFGKPVTLSCSQTLNHNVMYWYQQKSSQAPKLLFHYYDKDFNNEADTPDNFQSRRPNTSFCFLDIRSPGLGDTAMYLCATSRDRGLETQYFGPGTRLLVL.

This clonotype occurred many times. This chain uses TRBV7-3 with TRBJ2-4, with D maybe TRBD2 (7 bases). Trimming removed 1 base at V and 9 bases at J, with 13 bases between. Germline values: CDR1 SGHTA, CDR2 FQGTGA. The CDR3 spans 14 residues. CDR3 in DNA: TGTGCCAGCAGCTTAAGCGGGGGCGGGAGCATTCAGTACTTC. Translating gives CASSLSGGGSIQYF.

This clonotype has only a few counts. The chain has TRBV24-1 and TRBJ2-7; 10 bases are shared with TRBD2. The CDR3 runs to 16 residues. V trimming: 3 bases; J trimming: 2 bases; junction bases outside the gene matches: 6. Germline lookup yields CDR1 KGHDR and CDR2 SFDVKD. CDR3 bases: TGTGCCACCAGTGATCCGAGGACTAGCGGCACCTACGAGCAGTACTTC. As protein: CATSDPRTSGTYEQYF.

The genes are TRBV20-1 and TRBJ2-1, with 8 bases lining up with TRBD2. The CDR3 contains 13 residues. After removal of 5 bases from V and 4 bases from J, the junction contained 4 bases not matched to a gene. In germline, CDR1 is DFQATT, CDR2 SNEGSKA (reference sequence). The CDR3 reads CSARGGPYNEQFF. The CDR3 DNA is TGCAGTGCTCGGGGGGGTCCGTACAATGAGCAGTTCTTC.

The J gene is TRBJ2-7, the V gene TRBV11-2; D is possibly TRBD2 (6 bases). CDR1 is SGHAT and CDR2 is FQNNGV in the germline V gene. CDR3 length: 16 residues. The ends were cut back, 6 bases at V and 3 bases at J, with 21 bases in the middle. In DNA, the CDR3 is TGTGCCAGCAGAAAACCGCGGGGCAAGAAAGACTACGAGCAGTACTTC. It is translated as CASRKPRGKKDYEQYF.

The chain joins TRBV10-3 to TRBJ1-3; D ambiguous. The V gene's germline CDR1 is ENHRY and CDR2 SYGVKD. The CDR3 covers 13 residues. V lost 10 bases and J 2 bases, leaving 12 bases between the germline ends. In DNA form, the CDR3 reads TGTGCCACCGCAGAATCCCCTGGAAACACCATATATTTT. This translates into CATAESPGNTIYF.

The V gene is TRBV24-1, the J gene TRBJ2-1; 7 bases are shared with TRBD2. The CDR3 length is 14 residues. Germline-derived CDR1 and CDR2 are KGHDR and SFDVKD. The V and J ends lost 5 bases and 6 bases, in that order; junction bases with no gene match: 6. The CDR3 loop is CATSGGGLVNEQFF. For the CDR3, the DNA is TGTGCCACCAGTGGGGGGGGATTAGTCAATGAGCAGTTCTTC.

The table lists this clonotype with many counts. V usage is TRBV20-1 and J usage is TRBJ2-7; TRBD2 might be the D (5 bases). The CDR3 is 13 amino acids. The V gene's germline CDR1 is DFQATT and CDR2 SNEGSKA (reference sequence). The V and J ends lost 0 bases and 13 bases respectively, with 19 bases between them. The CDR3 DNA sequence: TGCAGTGCTAGAGAATCGGGGTCCCCTACTGTCTACTTC. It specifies CSARESGSPTVYF.

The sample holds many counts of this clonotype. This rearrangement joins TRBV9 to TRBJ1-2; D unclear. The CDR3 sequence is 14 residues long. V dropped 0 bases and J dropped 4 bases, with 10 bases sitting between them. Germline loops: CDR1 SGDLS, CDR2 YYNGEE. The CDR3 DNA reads TGTGCCAGCAGCGTAGCCACCTCCGGCTATGGCTACACCTTC. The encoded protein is CASSVATSGYGYTF.

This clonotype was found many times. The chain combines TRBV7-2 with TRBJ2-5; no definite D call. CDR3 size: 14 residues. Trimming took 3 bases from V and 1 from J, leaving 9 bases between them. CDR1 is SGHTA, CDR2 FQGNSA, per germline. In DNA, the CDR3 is TGTGCCAGCAGCTTCCGCGTAGGCCAAGAGACCCAGTACTTC. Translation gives CASSFRVGQETQYF.

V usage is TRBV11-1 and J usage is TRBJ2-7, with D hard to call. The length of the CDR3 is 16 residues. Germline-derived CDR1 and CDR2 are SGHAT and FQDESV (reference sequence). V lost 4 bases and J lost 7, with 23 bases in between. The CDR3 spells CASSSSGASTLGEQYF. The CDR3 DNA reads TGTGCCAGCAGCTCCTCGGGTGCTTCTACCCTGGGGGAGCAGTACTTC.

CDR3 protein: CASRPGLAYYEQYF. CDR3 bases: TGTGCCAGCAGGCCGGGACTAGCCTACTACGAGCAGTACTTC. The rearrangement uses TRBV2 and TRBJ2-7; 9 positions match TRBD2. The CDR3 spans 14 residues. The J segment lost 3 bases and the V segment lost 6 bases, leaving 6 bases of the junction unmatched. Germline lookup yields CDR1 SNHLY and CDR2 FYNNEI. Variable domain in full (rest from reference TRBV2 and TRBJ2-7): EPEVTQTPSHQVTQMGQEVILRCVPISNHLYFYWYRQILGQKVEFLVSFYNNEISEKSEIFDDQFSVERPDGSNFTLKIRSTKLEDSAMYFCASRPGLAYYEQYFGPGTRLTVT.

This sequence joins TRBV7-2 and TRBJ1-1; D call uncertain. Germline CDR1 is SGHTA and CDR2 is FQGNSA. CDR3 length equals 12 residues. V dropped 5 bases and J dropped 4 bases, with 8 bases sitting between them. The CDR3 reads CASSPSSTEAFF. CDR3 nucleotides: TGTGCCAGCAGCCCCTCATCCACTGAAGCTTTCTTT.

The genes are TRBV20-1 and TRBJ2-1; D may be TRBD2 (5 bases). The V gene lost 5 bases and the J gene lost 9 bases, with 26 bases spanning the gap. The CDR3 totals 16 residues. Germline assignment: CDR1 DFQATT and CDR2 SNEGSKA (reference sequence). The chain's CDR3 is CSAGSHSSIANREQFF. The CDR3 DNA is TGCAGTGCTGGATCCCACTCGAGTATAGCGAATCGTGAGCAGTTCTTC.

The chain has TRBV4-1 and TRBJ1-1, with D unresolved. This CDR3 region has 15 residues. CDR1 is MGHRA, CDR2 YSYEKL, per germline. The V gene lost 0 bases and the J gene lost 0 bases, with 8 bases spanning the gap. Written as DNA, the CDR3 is TGCGCCAGCAGCCAAGATTGGGCCTTGAACACTGAAGCTTTCTTT. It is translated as CASSQDWALNTEAFF.